This T cell receptor beta chain was sequenced in a study of blood T cell repertoires in COVID-19. Whole-study context: The cDNA or gDNA used as material had been derived from T cells, B-cell-depleted T cells, or PBMCs.

This clone was seen just once. Original processing methods: How many nucleated cells were present was estimated from reference gene primer amplification. Produced via immunoSEQ multiplex PCR; TCRdb's table is partial and in-frame only. That table furnishes V, J and clone size, whereas the DNA furnished D and trimming. Here the sample spans roughly 120,000 clones, over 75% being singletons. Germline lookup yields CDR1 MNHEY and CDR2 SVGAGI. V dropped 10 bases and J dropped 8; count of bases not matched to a gene: 12. The CDR3 spans 14 residues. The chain joins TRBV6-5 to TRBJ2-2; 8 bases line up with TRBD2. This sequence was found in a man between 65 and 80 years old with active or convalescent COVID-19. Sequenced sample: peripheral blood. In DNA form, the CDR3 reads TGTGCCACCTCCGGACTAGCCGGTTGGGGGGAGCTGTTTTTT. Translating it yields CATSGLAGWGELFF.